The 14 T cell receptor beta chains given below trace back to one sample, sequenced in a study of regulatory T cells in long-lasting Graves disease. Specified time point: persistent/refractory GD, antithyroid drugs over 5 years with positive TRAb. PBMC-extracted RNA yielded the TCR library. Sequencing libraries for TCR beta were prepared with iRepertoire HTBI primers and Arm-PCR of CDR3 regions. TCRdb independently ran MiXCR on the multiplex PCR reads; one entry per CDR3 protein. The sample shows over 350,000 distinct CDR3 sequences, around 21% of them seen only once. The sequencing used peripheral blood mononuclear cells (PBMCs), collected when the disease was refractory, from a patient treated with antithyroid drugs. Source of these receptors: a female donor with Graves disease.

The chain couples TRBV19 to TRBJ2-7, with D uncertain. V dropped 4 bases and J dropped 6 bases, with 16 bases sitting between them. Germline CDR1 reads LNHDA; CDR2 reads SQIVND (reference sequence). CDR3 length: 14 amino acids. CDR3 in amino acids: CASSSTWLGGEQYF. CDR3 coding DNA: TGTGCCAGTAGTAGCACTTGGCTAGGCGGCGAGCAGTACTTC. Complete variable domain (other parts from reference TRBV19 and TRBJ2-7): DGGITQSPKYLFRKEGQNVTLSCEQNLNHDAMYWYRQDPGQGLRLIYYSQIVNDFQKGDIAEGYSVSREKKESFPLTVTSAQKNPTAFYLCASSSTWLGGEQYFGPGTRLTVT.

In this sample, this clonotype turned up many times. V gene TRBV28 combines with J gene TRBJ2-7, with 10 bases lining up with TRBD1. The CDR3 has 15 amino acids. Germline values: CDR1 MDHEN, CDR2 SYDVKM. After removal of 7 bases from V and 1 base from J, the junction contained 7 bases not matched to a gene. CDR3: CASTEEGQGSYEQYF. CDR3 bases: TGTGCCAGCACCGAAGAGGGACAGGGGTCCTACGAGCAGTACTTC.

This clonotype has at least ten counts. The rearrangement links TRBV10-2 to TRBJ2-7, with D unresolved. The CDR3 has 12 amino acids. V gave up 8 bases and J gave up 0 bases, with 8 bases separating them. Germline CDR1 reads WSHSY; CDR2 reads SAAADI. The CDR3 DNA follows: TGCGCCAGCCTCATCAGCTCCTACGAGCAGTACTTC. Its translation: CASLISSYEQYF.

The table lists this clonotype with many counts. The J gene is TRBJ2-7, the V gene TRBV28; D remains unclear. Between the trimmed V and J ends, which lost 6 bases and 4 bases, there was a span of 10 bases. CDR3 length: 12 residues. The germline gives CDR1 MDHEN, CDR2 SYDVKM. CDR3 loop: CASSTTFYEQYF. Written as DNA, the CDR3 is TGTGCCAGCAGCACGACTTTTTACGAGCAGTACTTC.

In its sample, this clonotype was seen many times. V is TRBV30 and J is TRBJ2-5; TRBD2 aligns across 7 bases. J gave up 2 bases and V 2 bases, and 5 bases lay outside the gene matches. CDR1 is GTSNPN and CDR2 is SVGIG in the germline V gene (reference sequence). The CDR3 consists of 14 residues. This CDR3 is CAWSTAGLQETQYF. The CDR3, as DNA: TGTGCCTGGAGTACAGCGGGATTACAAGAGACCCAGTACTTC.

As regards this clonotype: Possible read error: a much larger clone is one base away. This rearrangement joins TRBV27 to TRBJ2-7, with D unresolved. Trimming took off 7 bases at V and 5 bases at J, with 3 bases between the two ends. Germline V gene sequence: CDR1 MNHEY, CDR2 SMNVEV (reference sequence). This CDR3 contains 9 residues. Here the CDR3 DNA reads TGTGCCAGCACCAACGAGCAGTACTTC. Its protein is CASTNEQYF.

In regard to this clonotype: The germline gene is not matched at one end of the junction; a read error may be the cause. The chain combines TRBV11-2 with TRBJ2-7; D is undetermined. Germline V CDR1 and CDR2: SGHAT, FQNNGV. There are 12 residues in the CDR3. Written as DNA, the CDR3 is TGTGCCGGCAGCTTAGTTAACTACGAGCAGTACTTC. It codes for CAGSLVNYEQYF.

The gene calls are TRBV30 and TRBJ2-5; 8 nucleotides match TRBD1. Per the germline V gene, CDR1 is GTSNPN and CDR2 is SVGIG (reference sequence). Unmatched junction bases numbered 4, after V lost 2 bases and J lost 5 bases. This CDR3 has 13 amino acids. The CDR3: CAWSTRGRETQYF. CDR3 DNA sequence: TGTGCCTGGAGTACCAGGGGGCGGGAGACCCAGTACTTC.

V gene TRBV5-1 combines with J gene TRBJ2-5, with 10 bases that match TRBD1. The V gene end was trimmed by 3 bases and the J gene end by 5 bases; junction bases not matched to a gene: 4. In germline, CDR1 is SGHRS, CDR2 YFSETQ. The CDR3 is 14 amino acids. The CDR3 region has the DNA TGCGCCAGCAGCTGGGACAGGGGTCTGGAGACCCAGTACTTC. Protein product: CASSWDRGLETQYF.

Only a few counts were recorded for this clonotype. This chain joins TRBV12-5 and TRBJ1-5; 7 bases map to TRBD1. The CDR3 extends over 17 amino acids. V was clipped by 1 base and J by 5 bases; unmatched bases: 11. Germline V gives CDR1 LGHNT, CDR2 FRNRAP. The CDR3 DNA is TGTGCTAGTGGTTTGGCCCTCCGGGACAGACTAGATCAGCCCCAGCATTTT. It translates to CASGLALRDRLDQPQHF.

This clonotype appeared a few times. DNA of the CDR3: TGCGCCAGCAGCTTGCCCCCAGGCTCCAACTCCTACGAGCAGTACTTC. Translation: CASSLPPGSNSYEQYF. The gene calls are TRBV5-1 and TRBJ2-7, with D uncertain. Germline CDR1 is SGHRS and CDR2 is YFSETQ. The CDR3 loop spans 16 amino acids. V was cut by 1 base and J by 0 bases, with 14 bases left in between.

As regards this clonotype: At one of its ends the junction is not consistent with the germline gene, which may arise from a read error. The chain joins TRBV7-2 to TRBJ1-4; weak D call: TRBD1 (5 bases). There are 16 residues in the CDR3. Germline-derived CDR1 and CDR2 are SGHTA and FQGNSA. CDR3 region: CASSLSGARANEKPFF. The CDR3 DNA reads TGTGCCAGCAGCCTCAGTGGGGCGCGGGCTAATGAAAAACCGTTTTTT.

The CDR3 DNA reads as TGTGCCAGTAGTCAGACAGGGGCGGCGAACACTGAAGCTTTCTTT. This sequence encodes CASSQTGAANTEAFF. The J gene is TRBJ1-1, the V gene TRBV19, with 8 bases identical to TRBD1. V dropped 5 bases and J dropped 1; count of bases not matched to a gene: 6. This CDR3 is built from 15 residues. Germline values: CDR1 LNHDA, CDR2 SQIVND (reference sequence).

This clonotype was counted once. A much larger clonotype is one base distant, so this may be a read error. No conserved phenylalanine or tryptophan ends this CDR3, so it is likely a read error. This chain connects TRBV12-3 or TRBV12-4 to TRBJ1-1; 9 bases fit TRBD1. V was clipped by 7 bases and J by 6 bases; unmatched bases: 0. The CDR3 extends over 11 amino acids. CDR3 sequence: CASNRGPEAFV. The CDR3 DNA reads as TGTGCCAGCAACAGGGGGCCTGAAGCTTTCGTT.